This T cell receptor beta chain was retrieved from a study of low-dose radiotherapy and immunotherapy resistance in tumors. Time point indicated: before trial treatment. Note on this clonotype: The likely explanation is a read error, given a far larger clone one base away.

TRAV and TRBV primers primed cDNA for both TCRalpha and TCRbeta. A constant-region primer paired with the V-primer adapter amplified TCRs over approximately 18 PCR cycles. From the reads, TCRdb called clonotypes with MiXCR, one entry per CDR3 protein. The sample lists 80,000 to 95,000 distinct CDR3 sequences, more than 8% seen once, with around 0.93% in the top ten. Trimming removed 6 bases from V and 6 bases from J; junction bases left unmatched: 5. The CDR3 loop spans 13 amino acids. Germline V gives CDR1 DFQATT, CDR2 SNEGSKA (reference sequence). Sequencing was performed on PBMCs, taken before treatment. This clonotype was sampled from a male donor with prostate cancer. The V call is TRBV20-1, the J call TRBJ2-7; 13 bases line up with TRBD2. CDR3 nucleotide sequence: TGCAGTGCCTTCGGGACTAGCGGGACCGAGCAGTACTTC. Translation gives CSAFGTSGTEQYF.